This TCR beta chain emerged from a study of response to subunit inactivated influenza vaccine. Study findings and constraints: Authors suggested that a seasonal influenza vaccination recruits few new T cells each time.

The ends were cut back, 1 base at V and 6 bases at J, with 15 bases in the middle. Germline CDR1 reads LGHNA; CDR2 reads YSLEER. The CDR3 covers 15 residues. TCRdb re-called the RT-PCR reads with MiXCR, one entry per CDR3 protein. The top ten hold 11% of the sample, which has 650,000 to 700,000 distinct CDR3 sequences, 15% to 17% seen once. A remark on this clonotype: Its antigen is undetermined.

The chain couples TRBV4-3 to TRBJ1-2; TRBD1 is a possible D gene (5 bases). The source was PBMCs from blood, collected about 12 days after vaccination. The sequence was collected from a man aged 50-60 years who received an inactivated influenza vaccine. The CDR3 sequence is CASSQGRGSGDGYTF. DNA of the CDR3: TGCGCCAGCAGCCAAGGGCGGGGGAGTGGGGATGGCTACACCTTC.